The sequence of this T cell receptor (beta chain) was determined in a study of shared clonotypes between healthy human individuals. Overall study context: Each donor contributed plates that comprised three CD4 naive, three CD4 memory, two CD8 naive and one CD8 memory. Findings and limits, study-wide: Investigators expected sequencing depth to affect clonotype sharing among donors. Across subsets, estimated richness was generally greater for naive than for memory populations.

V lost 5 bases and J 9 bases, leaving 8 bases between the germline ends. The CDR3 is made up of 11 amino acids. Germline V gives CDR1 SGHTA, CDR2 FQGTGA. Donation came from healthy HIV-negative adults that had no recent acute infections or vaccinations. The table came from immunoSEQ multiplex PCR; TCRdb's copy has only in-frame clones and leaves some out. The sample contains 950,000 to 1,100,000 clones, around 78% of which appear only once. Of note for this clone: Its antigen is unknown. At the DNA level, this CDR3 is encoded by other sequences in the same sample as well.

This receptor was identified in a man between 18 and 35 years old in good health. Some clones in this sample may be carry-over from other donors' samples. This sequence joins TRBV7-3 and TRBJ2-1; TRBD2 might be the D (5 bases). The sequencing sample was made of memory CD4+ T cells from PBMCs. Subset indicated: CD45RA-negative fraction. CDR3 sequence: CASSLGGEQFF. The CDR3 region has the DNA TGTGCCAGCAGCCTCGGAGGTGAGCAGTTCTTC.